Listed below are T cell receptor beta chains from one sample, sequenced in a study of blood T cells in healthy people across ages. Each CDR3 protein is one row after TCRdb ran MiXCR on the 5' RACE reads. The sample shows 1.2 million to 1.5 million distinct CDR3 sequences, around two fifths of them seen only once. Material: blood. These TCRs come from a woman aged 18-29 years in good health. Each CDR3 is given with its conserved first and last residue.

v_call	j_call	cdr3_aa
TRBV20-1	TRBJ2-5	CSALWGYREPGETQYF
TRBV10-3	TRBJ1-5	CAISEAVSNQPQHF
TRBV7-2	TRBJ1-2	CASSVGSDYGYTF
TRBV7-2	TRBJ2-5	CASSLVGTGNYNEQYF
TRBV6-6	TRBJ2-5	CASSYGAQMETQYF
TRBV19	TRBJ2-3	CASSISSSSADTQYF
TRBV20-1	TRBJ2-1	CSAPDFQETQFF
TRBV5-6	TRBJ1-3	CASSRLQGRTLENTIYF
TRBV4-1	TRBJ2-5	CASSQAGSGAAETQYF
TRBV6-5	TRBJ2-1	CASSYSSGVMGLDNNEQFF
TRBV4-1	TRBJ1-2	CASSQSTGSDGYTF
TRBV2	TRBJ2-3	CASETDTQYF
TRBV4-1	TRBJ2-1	CASSQRNRDTTTNGGHKEQFF
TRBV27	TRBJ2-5	CASSSTQITGYQETQYF
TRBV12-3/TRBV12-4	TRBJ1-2	CASSPGGYGYTF
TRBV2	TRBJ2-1	CASSDLGLAGGSGEQFF
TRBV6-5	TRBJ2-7	CASSYPGNSYEQYF
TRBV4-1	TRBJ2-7	CASSQDPQVGEQYF
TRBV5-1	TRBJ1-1	CASSPTGPINTEAFF
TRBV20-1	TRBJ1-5	CSAGSTGGSNQPQHF
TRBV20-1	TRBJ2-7	CSARDLTSGGFREQYF
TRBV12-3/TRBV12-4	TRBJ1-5	CASSFLSAGSGEQPQHF
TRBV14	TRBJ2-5	CASSQTGQALRTVQYF
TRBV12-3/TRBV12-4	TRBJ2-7	CASTSGTSSSYEQYF
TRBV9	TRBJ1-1	CASSVAGQGGMNTEAFF
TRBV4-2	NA	CASSQDRGLLAVYNEQYF
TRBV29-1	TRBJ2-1	CSGTGGYNERFF
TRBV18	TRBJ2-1	CASSPQSGSPYNEQFF
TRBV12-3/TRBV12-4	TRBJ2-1	CASRGLAGSYNEQFF
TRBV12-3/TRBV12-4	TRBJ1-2	CASRSPGGGYGYTF
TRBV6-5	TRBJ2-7	CASSYSFGDRAYEQYF
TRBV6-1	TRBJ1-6	CASSDLTGAGSPLHF
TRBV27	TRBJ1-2	CASSYEGKTADGYTF
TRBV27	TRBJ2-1	CASSSLAGLAYNEQFF
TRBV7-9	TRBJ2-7	CASIRGLAGGSTAEQYF
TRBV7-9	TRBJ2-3	CASSVEHADTQYF
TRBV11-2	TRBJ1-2	CASSFNGQLPFYGYTF
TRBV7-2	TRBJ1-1	CASSSVRDRENTEAFF
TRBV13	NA	CASSPRSGVSLGEQYF
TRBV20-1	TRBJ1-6	CSAREGRVDSPLHF
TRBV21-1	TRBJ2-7	CASSNHGTGVYEQYF